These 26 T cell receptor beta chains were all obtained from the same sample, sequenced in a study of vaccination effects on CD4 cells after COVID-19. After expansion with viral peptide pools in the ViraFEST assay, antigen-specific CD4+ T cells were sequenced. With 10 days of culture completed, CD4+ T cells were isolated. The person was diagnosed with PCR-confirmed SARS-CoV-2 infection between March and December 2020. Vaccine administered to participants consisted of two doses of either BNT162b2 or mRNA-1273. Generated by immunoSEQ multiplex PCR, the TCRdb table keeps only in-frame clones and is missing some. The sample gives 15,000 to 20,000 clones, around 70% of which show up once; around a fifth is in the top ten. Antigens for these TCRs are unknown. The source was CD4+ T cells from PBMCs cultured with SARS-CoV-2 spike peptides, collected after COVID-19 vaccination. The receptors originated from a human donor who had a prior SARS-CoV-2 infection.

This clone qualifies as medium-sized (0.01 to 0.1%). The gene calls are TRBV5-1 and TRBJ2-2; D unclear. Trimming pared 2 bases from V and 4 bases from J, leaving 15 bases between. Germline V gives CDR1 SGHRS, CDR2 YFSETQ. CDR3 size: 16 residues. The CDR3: CASSLRAPGATGELFF. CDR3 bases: TGCGCCAGCAGCTTAAGGGCGCCCGGCGCCACCGGGGAGCTGTTTTTT.

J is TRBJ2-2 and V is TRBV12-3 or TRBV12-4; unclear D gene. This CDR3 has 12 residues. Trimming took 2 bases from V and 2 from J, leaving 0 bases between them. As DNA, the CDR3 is TGTGCCAGCAGTTTAAACACCGGGGAGCTGTTTTTT. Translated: CASSLNTGELFF.

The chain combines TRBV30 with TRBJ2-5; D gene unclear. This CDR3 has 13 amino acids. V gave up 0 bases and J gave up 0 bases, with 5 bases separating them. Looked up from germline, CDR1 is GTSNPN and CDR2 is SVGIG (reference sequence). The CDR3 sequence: CAWSVGYQETQYF. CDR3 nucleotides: TGTGCCTGGAGTGTGGGGTACCAAGAGACCCAGTACTTC. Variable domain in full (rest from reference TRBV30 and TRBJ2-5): SQTIHQWPATLVQPVGSPLSLECTVEGTSNPNLYWYRQAAGRGLQLLFYSVGIGQISSEVPQNLSASRPQDRQFILSSKKLLLSDSGFYLCAWSVGYQETQYFGPGTRLLVL.

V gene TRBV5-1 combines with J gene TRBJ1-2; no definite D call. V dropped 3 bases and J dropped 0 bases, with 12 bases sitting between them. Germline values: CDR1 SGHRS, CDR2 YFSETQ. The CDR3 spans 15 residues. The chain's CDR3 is CASSWISKSNYGYTF. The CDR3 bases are TGCGCCAGCAGCTGGATCAGTAAATCTAACTATGGCTACACCTTC.

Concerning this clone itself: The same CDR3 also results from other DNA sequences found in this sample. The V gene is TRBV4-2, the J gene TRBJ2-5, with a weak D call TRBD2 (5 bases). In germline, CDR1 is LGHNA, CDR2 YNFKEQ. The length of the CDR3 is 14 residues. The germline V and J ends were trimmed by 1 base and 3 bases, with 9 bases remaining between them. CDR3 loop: CASSQGTAKETQYF. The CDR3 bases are TGTGCCAGCAGCCAAGGGACTGCGAAAGAGACCCAGTACTTC.

In DNA form, the CDR3 reads TGCGCCAGCAGCAATACGAATAGAGATTCCGAGCAGTACTTC. The encoded protein is CASSNTNRDSEQYF. This rearrangement joins TRBV5-1 to TRBJ2-7; D unclear. Trimming left V 4 bases short and J 6 bases short, with 17 bases between. The germline gives CDR1 SGHRS, CDR2 YFSETQ. The CDR3 contains 14 residues.

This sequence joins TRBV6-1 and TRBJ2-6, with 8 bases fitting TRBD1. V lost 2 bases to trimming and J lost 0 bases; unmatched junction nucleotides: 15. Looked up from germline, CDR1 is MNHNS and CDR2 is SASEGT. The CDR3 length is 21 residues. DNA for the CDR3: TGTGCCAGCAGTGAAAGGGGCCCCGGAGGACAGGGTCTCTCTGGGGCCAACGTCCTGACTTTC. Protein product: CASSERGPGGQGLSGANVLTF.

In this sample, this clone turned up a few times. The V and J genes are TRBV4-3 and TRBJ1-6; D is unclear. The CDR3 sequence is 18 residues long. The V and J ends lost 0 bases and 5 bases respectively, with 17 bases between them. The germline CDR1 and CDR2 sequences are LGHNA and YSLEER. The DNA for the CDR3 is TGCGCCAGCAGCCAAGAAGTGGAGGGCGCGTTTAATAATTCACCCCTCCACTTT. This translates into CASSQEVEGAFNNSPLHF.

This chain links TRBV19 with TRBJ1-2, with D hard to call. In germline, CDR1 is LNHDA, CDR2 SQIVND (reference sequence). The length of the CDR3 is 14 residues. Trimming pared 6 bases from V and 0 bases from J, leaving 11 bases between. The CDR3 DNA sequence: TGTGCCAGTAGCCACACTTCCCCTAACTATGGCTACACCTTC. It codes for CASSHTSPNYGYTF.

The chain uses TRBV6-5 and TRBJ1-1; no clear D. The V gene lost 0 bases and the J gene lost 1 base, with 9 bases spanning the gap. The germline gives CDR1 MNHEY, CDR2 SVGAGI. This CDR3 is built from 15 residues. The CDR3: CASSYSGASNTEAFF. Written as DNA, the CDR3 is TGTGCCAGCAGTTACTCCGGCGCCTCGAACACTGAAGCTTTCTTT.

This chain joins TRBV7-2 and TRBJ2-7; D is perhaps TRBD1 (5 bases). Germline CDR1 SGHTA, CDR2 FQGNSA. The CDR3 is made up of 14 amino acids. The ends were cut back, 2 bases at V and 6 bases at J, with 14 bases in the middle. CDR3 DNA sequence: TGTGCCAGCAGCTTAAGCAGGGTGTTGGGCGAGCAGTACTTC. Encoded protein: CASSLSRVLGEQYF.

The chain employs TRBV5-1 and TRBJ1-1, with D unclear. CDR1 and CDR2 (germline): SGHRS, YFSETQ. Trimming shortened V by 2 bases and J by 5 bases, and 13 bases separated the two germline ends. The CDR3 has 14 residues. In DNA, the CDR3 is TGCGCCAGCAGCTTTCTTCCCTTAGCGACTGAAGCTTTCTTT. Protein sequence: CASSFLPLATEAFF.

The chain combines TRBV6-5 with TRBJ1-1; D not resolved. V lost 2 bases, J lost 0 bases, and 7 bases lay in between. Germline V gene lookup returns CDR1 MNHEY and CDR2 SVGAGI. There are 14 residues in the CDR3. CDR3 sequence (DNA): TGTGCCAGCAGTTACGGGGTAATGAACACTGAAGCTTTCTTT. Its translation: CASSYGVMNTEAFF.

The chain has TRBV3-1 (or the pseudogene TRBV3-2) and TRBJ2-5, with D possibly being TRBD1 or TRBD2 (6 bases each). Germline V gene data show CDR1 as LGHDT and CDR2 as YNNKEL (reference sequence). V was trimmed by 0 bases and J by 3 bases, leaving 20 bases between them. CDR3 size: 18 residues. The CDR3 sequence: CASSQEGAGPARKETQYF. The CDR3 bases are TGTGCCAGCAGCCAAGAGGGGGCGGGACCCGCCAGAAAAGAGACCCAGTACTTC.

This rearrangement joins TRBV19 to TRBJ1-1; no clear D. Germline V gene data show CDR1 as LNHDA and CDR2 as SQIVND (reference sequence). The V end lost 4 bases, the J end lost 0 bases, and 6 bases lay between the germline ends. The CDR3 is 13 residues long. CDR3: CASSTQVNTEAFF. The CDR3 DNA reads TGTGCCAGTAGTACCCAGGTGAACACTGAAGCTTTCTTT.

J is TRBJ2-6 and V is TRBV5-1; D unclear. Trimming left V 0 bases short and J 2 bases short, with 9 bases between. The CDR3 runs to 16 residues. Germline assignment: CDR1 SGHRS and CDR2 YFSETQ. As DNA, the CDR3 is TGCGCCAGCAGCTTGGGGGCCATAACTGGGGCCAACGTCCTGACTTTC. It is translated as CASSLGAITGANVLTF. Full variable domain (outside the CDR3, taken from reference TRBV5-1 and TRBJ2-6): KAGVTQTPRYLIKTRGQQVTLSCSPISGHRSVSWYQQTPGQGLQFLFEYFSETQRNKGNFPGRFSGRQFSNSRSEMNVSTLELGDSALYLCASSLGAITGANVLTFGAGSRLTVL.

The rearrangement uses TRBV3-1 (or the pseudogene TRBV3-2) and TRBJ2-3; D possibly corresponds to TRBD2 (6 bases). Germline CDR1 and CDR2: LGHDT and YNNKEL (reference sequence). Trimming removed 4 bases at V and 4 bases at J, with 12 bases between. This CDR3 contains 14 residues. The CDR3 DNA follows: TGTGCCAGCAGCCCCTCGGCTAGCGCAGATACGCAGTATTTT. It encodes CASSPSASADTQYF.

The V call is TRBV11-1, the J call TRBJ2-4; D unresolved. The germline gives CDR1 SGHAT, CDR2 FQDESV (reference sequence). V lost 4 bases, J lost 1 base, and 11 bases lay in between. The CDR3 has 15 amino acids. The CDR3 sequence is CASSSPGSAKNIQYF. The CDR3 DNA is TGTGCCAGCAGCTCCCCCGGTTCGGCCAAAAACATTCAGTACTTC.

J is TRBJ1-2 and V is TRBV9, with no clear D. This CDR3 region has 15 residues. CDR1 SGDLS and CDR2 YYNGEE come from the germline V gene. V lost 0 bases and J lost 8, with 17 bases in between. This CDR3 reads CASSVESLGSGGYTF. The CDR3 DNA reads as TGTGCCAGCAGCGTAGAAAGTCTCGGGTCCGGCGGCTACACCTTC.

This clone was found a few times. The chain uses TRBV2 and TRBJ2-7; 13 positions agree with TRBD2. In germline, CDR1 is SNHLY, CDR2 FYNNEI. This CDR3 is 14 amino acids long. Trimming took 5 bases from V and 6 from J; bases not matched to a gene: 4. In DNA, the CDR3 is TGTGCCAGCAGTCCTGGACTAGCGGGGGTCGAGCAGTACTTC. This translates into CASSPGLAGVEQYF.

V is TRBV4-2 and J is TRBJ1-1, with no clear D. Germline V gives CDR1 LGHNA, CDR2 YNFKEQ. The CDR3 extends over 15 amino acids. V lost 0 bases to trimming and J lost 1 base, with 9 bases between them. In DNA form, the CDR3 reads TGTGCCAGCAGCCAAGATCTAGCCCCGAACACTGAAGCTTTCTTT. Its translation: CASSQDLAPNTEAFF.

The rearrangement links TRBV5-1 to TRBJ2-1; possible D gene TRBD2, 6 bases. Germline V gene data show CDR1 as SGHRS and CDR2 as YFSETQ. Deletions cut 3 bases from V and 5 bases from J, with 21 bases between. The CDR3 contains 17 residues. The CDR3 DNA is TGCGCCAGCAGCTCCGGGATGGGACTTAAATCCAACAATGAGCAGTTCTTC. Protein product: CASSSGMGLKSNNEQFF.

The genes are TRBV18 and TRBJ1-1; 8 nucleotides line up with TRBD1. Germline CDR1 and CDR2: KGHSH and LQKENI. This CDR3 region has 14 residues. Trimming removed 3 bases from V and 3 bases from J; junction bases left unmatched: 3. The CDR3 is CASSPDRDHTEAFF. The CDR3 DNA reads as TGTGCCAGCTCACCGGACAGGGATCACACTGAAGCTTTCTTT.

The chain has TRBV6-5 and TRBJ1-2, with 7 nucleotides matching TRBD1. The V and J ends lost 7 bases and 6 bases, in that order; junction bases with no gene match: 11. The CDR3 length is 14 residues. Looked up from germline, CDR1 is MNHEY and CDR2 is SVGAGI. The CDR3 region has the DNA TGTGCCAGCACCCCCCGGACAGGATATGATGGCTACACCTTC. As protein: CASTPRTGYDGYTF.

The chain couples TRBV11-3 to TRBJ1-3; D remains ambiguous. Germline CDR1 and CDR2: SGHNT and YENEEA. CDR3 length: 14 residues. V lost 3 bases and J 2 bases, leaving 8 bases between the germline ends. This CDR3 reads CASSFEGAGNTIYF. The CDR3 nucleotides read TGTGCCAGCAGCTTCGAGGGAGCTGGAAACACCATATATTTT.

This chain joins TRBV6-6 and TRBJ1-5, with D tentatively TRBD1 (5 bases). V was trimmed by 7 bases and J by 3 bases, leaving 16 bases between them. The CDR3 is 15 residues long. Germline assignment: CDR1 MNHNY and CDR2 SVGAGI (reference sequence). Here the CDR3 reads CASTEPDSVNQPQHF. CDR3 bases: TGTGCCAGCACCGAACCCGACAGTGTCAATCAGCCCCAGCATTTT.